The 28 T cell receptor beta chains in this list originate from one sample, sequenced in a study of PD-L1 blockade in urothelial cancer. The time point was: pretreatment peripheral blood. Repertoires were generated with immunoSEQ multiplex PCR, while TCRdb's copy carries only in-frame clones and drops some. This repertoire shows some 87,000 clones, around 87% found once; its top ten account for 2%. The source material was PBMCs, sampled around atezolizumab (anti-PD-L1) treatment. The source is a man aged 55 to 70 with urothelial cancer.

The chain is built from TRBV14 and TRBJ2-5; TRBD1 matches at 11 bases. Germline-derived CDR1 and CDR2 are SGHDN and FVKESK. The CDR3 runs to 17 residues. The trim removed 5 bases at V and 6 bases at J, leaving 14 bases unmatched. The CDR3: CASSSSTGTGGWKTQYF. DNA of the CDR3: TGTGCCAGCAGCTCATCAACCGGGACAGGGGGTTGGAAGACCCAGTACTTC. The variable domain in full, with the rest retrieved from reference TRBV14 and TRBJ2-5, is EAGVTQFPSHSVIEKGQTVTLRCDPISGHDNLYWYRRVMGKEIKFLLHFVKESKQDESGMPNNRFLAERTGGTYSTLKVQPAELEDSGVYFCASSSSTGTGGWKTQYFGPGTRLLVL.

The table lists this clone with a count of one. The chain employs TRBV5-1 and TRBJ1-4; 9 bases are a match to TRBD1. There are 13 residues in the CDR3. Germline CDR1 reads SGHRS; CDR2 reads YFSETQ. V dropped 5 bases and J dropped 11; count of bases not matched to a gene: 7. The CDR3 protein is CASSTGTGPKLFF. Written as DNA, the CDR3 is TGCGCCAGCAGTACCGGGACAGGGCCGAAACTGTTTTTT.

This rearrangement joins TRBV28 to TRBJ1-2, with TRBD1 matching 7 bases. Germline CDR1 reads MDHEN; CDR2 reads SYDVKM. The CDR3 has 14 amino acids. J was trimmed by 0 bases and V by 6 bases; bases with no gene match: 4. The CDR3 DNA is TGTGCCAGCAGGAGACAGGGTCCTAACTATGGCTACACCTTC. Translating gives CASRRQGPNYGYTF.

CDR3: CSVGARDRGRGGAYEQYF. The DNA of the CDR3 is TGCAGCGTTGGAGCCCGGGACAGGGGGCGCGGGGGAGCCTACGAGCAGTACTTC. This chain connects TRBV29-1 to TRBJ2-7; TRBD1 agrees at 12 bases. J was trimmed by 2 bases and V by 4 bases; bases with no gene match: 15. Germline CDR1 is SQVTM and CDR2 is ANQGSEA. The CDR3 has 18 amino acids.

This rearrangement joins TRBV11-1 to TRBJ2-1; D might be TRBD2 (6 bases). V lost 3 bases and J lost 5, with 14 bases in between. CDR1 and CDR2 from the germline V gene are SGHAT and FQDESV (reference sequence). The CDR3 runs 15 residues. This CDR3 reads CASSLSGVAHNEQFF. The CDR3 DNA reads TGTGCCAGCAGCTTGTCGGGAGTCGCCCACAATGAGCAGTTCTTC.

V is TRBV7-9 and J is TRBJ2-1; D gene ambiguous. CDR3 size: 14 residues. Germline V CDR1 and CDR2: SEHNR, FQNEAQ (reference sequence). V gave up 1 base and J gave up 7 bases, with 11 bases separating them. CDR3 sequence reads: CASSLGAAWNEQFF. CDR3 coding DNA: TGTGCCAGCAGCTTAGGGGCCGCTTGGAATGAGCAGTTCTTC.

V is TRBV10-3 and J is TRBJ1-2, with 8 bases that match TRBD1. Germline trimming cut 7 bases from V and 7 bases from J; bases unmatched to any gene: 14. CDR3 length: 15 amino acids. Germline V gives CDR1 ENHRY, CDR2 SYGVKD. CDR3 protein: CAINKGQGVSGGYTF. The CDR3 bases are TGTGCCATCAATAAAGGACAGGGAGTTTCTGGTGGCTACACCTTC.

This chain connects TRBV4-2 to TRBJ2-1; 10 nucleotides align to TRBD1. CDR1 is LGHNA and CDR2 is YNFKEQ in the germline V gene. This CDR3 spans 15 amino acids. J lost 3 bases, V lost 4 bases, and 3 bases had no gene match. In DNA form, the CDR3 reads TGTGCCAGCAGCCCCGGGACAGGGGACTACAATGAGCAGTTCTTC. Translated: CASSPGTGDYNEQFF.

CDR3 loop: CAWSVGRNTEAFF. The DNA of the CDR3 is TGTGCCTGGAGTGTGGGGCGGAACACTGAAGCTTTCTTT. This rearrangement joins TRBV30 to TRBJ1-1; a weak D match, TRBD1 (5 bases). Germline loops: CDR1 GTSNPN, CDR2 SVGIG (reference sequence). V lost 0 bases and J 1 base, leaving 6 bases between the germline ends. The CDR3 is made up of 13 amino acids.

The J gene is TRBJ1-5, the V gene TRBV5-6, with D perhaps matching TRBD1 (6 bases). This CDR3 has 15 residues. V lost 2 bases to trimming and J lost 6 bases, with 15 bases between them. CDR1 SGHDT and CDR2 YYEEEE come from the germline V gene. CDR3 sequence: CASSLSGGLTQPQHF. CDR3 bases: TGTGCCAGCAGCTTAAGCGGGGGGCTTACTCAGCCCCAGCATTTT.

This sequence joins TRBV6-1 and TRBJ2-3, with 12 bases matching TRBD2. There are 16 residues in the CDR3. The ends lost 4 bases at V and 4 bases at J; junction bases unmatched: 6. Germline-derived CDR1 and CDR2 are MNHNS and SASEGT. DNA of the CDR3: TGTGCCAGCAGTGGTTCACTAGCGGGGGGCCCAGATACGCAGTATTTT. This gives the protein CASSGSLAGGPDTQYF.

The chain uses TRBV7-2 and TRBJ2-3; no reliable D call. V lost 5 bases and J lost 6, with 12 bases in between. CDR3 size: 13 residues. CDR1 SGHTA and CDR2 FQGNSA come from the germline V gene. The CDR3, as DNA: TGTGCCAGCAGCCGTTCCTTCCGGGATACGCAGTATTTT. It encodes CASSRSFRDTQYF.

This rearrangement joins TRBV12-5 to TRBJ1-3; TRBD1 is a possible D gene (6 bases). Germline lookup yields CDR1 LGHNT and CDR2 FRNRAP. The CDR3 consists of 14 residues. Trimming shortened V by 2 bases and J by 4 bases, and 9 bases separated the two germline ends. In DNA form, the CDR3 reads TGTGCTAGTGGTTTGTTGGGGGCCGGAAACACCATATATTTT. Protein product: CASGLLGAGNTIYF.

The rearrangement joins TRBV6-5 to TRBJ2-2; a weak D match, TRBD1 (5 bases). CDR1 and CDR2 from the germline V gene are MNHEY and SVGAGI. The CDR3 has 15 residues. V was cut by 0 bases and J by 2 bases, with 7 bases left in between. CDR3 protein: CASSYSGPNTGELFF. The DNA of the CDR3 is TGTGCCAGCAGTTACTCGGGGCCAAACACCGGGGAGCTGTTTTTT.

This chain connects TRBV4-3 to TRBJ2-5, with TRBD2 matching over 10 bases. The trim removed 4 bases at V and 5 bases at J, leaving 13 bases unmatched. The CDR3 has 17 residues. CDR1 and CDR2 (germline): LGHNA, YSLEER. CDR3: CASSPRGSSGGLETQYF. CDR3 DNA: TGCGCCAGCAGCCCTCGAGGAAGTAGCGGGGGGCTGGAGACCCAGTACTTC.

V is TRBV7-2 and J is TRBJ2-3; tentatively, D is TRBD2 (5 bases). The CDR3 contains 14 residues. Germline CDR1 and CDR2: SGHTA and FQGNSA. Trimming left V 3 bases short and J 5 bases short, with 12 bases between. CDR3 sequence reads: CASSLGSTRDTQYF. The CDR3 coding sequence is TGTGCCAGCAGCTTGGGGAGCACCCGAGATACGCAGTATTTT.

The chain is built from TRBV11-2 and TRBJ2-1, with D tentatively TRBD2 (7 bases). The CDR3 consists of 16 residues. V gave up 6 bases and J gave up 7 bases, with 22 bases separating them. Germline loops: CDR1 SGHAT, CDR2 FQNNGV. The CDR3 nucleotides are TGTGCCAGCAGTACAGGGAGGGATGGGAGTCTTAATGAGCAGTTCTTC. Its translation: CASSTGRDGSLNEQFF.

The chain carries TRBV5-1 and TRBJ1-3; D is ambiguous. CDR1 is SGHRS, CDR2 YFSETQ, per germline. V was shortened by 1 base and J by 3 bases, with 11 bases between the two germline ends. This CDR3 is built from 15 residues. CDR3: CASSLSQAGGNTIYF. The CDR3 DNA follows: TGCGCCAGCAGCTTGTCTCAGGCGGGTGGAAACACCATATATTTT. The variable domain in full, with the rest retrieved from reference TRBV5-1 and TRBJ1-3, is KAGVTQTPRYLIKTRGQQVTLSCSPISGHRSVSWYQQTPGQGLQFLFEYFSETQRNKGNFPGRFSGRQFSNSRSEMNVSTLELGDSALYLCASSLSQAGGNTIYFGEGSWLTVV.

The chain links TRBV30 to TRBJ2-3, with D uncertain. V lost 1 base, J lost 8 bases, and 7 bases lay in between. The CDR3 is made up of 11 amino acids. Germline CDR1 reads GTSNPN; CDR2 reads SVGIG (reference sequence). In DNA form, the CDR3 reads TGTGCCTGGAGTGGCGCCGGTACGCAGTATTTT. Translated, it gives CAWSGAGTQYF.

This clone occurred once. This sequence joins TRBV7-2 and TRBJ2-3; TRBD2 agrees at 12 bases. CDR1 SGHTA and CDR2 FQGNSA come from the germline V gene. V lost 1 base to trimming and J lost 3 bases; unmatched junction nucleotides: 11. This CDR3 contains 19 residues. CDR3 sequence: CASSLVPLAGGLGTDTQYF. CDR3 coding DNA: TGTGCCAGCAGCTTAGTTCCCCTAGCGGGGGGGCTAGGGACAGATACGCAGTATTTT.

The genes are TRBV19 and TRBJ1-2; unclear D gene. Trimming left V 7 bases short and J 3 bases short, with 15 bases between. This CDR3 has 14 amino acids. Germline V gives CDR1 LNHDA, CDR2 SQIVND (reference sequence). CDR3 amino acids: CASTLGGMDYGYTF. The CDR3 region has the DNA TGTGCCAGTACCCTGGGAGGGATGGACTATGGCTACACCTTC.

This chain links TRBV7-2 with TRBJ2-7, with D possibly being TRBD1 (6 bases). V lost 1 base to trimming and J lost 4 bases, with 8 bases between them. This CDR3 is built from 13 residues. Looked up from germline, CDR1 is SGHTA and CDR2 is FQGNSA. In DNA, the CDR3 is TGTGCCAGCAGCTTAGGCAGGGGTTACGAGCAGTACTTC. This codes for CASSLGRGYEQYF.

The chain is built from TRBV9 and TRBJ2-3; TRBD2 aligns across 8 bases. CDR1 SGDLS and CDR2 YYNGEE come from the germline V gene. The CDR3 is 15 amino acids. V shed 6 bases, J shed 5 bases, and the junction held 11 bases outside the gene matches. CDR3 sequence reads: CASTETGGAEDTQYF. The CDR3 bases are TGTGCCAGCACTGAAACGGGGGGGGCCGAAGATACGCAGTATTTT.

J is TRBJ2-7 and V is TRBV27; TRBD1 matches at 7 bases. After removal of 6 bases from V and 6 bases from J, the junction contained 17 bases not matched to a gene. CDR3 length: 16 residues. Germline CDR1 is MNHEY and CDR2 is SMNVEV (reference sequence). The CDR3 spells CASSPIGAGGKGEQYF. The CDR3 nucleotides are TGTGCCAGCAGCCCTATAGGGGCAGGGGGAAAGGGCGAGCAGTACTTC.

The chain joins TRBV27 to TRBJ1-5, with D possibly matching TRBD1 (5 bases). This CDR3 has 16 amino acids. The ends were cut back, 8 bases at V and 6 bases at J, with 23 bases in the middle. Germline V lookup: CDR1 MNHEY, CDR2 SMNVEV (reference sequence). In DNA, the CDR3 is TGTGCCAGCTCCTCGGAGGGGCGGCGGTCGGGTCAGCCCCAGCATTTT. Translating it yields CASSSEGRRSGQPQHF.

The CDR3 coding sequence is TGTGCCAGCAGCGCTAGCGGGAGGTACGAGCAGTACTTC. Translating gives CASSASGRYEQYF. The rearrangement uses TRBV6-1 and TRBJ2-7, with TRBD2 matching 11 bases. CDR3 length: 13 amino acids. From germline, CDR1 is MNHNS and CDR2 SASEGT. V gave up 6 bases and J gave up 4 bases; unmatched junction bases: 2.

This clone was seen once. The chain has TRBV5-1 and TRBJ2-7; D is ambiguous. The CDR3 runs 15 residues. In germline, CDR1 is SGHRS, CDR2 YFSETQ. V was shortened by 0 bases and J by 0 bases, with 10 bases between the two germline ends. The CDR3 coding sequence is TGCGCCAGCAGCTTGGGAGCGCAACGCTCCTACGAGCAGTACTTC. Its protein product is CASSLGAQRSYEQYF. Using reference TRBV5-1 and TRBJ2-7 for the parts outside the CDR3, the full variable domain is KAGVTQTPRYLIKTRGQQVTLSCSPISGHRSVSWYQQTPGQGLQFLFEYFSETQRNKGNFPGRFSGRQFSNSRSEMNVSTLELGDSALYLCASSLGAQRSYEQYFGPGTRLTVT.

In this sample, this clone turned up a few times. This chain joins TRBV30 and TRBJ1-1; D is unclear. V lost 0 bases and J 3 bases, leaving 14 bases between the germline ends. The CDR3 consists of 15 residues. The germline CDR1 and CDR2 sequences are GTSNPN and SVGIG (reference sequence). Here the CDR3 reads CAWSVTASSDTEAFF. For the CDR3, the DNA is TGTGCCTGGAGTGTAACAGCCTCCTCGGACACTGAAGCTTTCTTT.